The 18 T cell receptor beta chains given below trace back to one sample, sequenced in a study of regulatory T cells in long-lasting Graves disease. To make TCR beta libraries, researchers used iRepertoire HTBI primers and Arm-PCR of CDR3 regions. TCRdb called the multiplex PCR reads again in MiXCR, with one record for every CDR3 protein. Of 240,000 or so distinct CDR3 sequences detected, about 19% appear once; the ten largest clones hold approximately 15%. The time point here: newly diagnosed GD, antithyroid drugs for less than 3 months. Generation of the TCR library employed RNA extracted from PBMCs. This specimen consisted of peripheral blood mononuclear cells (PBMCs), obtained at new diagnosis, from a patient treated with antithyroid drugs. These receptors all come from a female donor with Graves disease.

This clonotype was counted at least ten times. The chain couples TRBV7-2 to TRBJ2-5; 8 nucleotides line up with TRBD1. Germline CDR1 is SGHTA and CDR2 is FQGNSA. V lost 8 bases and J lost 7; bases outside the gene matches: 6. The length of the CDR3 is 12 residues. CDR3: CASGQGAGTQYF. Here the CDR3 DNA reads TGTGCCAGCGGCCAGGGGGCTGGGACCCAGTACTTC.

The chain combines TRBV10-2 with TRBJ2-7; TRBD1 aligns across 7 bases. The CDR3 has 14 amino acids. Germline CDR1 reads WSHSY; CDR2 reads SAAADI. J was trimmed by 1 base and V by 7 bases; bases with no gene match: 7. CDR3 sequence (DNA): TGCGCCAGCAAAGGGGGCAGGGGATCCTACGAGCAGTACTTC. Its translation is CASKGGRGSYEQYF.

This clonotype was seen repeatedly, ten times or more. The rearrangement links TRBV12-3 or TRBV12-4 to TRBJ2-7, with 7 positions matching TRBD1. This CDR3 is built from 13 residues. V lost 3 bases and J lost 5; bases outside the gene matches: 4. Here the CDR3 reads CASSFYRGDEQYF. CDR3 DNA sequence: TGTGCCAGCAGTTTCTACAGGGGCGACGAGCAGTACTTC.

This clonotype was found many times. The gene calls are TRBV11-1 and TRBJ2-1, with 11 bases aligning to TRBD2. The germline CDR1 and CDR2 sequences are SGHAT and FQDESV (reference sequence). With 2 bases clipped from V and 7 bases from J, the junction kept 4 bases outside the gene matches. CDR3 length: 15 amino acids. CDR3 DNA sequence: TGTGCCAGCAGCTTAAGACTAGCGGGAATGAATGAGCAGTTCTTC. The encoded protein is CASSLRLAGMNEQFF.

There are many counts of this clonotype. J is TRBJ1-1 and V is TRBV3-1, with D unresolved. The germline V gene has CDR1 LGHDT and CDR2 YNNKEL (reference sequence). Between the trimmed V and J ends, which lost 4 bases and 4 bases, there was a span of 10 bases. The CDR3 spans 13 residues. CDR3 nucleotides: TGTGCCAGCAGCCCATCCCTTAGCACTGAAGCTTTCTTT. Translation: CASSPSLSTEAFF. Full variable domain (rest looked up from reference TRBV3-1 and TRBJ1-1): DTAVSQTPKYLVTQMGNDKSIKCEQNLGHDTMYWYKQDSKKFLKIMFSYNNKELIINETVPNRFSPKSPDKAHLNLHINSLELGDSAVYFCASSPSLSTEAFFGQGTRLTVV.

This clonotype was observed at least ten times. This rearrangement joins TRBV24-1 to TRBJ2-1; D unresolved. Germline CDR1 and CDR2: KGHDR and SFDVKD. V lost 3 bases, J lost 5 bases, and 4 bases lay in between. CDR3 length: 12 amino acids. CDR3 bases: TGTGCCACCAGTGATGGGGACAATGAGCAGTTCTTC. Translated: CATSDGDNEQFF.

This clonotype has a count of ten or more. V usage is TRBV7-2 and J usage is TRBJ2-1, with 7 bases identical to TRBD2. Losses at the gene ends were 5 bases for V and 1 base for J; bases not matched to a gene: 5. The CDR3 length is 15 residues. CDR1 is SGHTA and CDR2 is FQGNSA in the germline V gene. The CDR3 DNA follows: TGTGCCAGCAGCCCGGGACTACAGTCCTACAATGAGCAGTTCTTC. Encoded protein: CASSPGLQSYNEQFF. Full variable domain (outside the CDR3, taken from reference TRBV7-2 and TRBJ2-1): GAGVSQSPSNKVTEKGKDVELRCDPISGHTALYWYRQSLGQGLEFLIYFQGNSAPDKSGLPSDRFSAERTGGSVSTLTIQRTQQEDSAVYLCASSPGLQSYNEQFFGPGTRLTVL.

The rearrangement uses TRBV15 and TRBJ1-5; D may be TRBD1 (5 bases). The germline CDR1 and CDR2 sequences are LNHNV and YYDKDF (reference sequence). CDR3 length: 14 amino acids. Deletions cut 0 bases from V and 5 bases from J, with 8 bases between. The CDR3 DNA follows: TGTGCCACCAGCAGAGATAGGGGAGATCAGCCCCAGCATTTT. Translation: CATSRDRGDQPQHF.

There are many counts of this clonotype. The CDR3 coding sequence is TGTGCCAGCAGCCAAGCGCCCTCGCAAGAGACCCAGTACTTC. It specifies CASSQAPSQETQYF. This rearrangement joins TRBV4-2 to TRBJ2-5; D call uncertain. V dropped 1 base and J dropped 2 bases, with 8 bases sitting between them. Per the germline V gene, CDR1 is LGHNA and CDR2 is YNFKEQ. CDR3 length equals 14 residues.

This clonotype came up a few times. This rearrangement joins TRBV14 to TRBJ1-6; TRBD1 might be the D (6 bases). The CDR3 consists of 14 residues. In germline, CDR1 is SGHDN, CDR2 FVKESK. V was cut by 4 bases and J by 7 bases, with 11 bases left in between. CDR3 region: CASSRTGINSPLHF. The CDR3 bases are TGTGCCAGCAGCCGTACAGGGATAAATTCACCCCTCCACTTT.

There are many counts of this clonotype. J is TRBJ1-2 and V is TRBV10-3; D gene ambiguous. CDR1 is ENHRY, CDR2 SYGVKD, per germline. This CDR3 has 15 residues. V was pared by 6 bases and J by 0 bases, with 14 bases between. The DNA for the CDR3 is TGTGCCATCAGAGAGGCGGGCGGAGCTAACTATGGCTACACCTTC. It codes for CAIREAGGANYGYTF.

This clonotype appeared a few times. This chain uses TRBV5-1 with TRBJ1-6; D might be TRBD1 (5 bases). The CDR3 spans 18 residues. CDR1 and CDR2 (germline): SGHRS, YFSETQ. The germline V and J ends were trimmed by 5 bases and 1 base, with 19 bases remaining between them. DNA of the CDR3: TGCGCCAGCAGGCTTGGACCTGGGGGGTTATCCTATAATTCACCCCTCCACTTT. It translates to CASRLGPGGLSYNSPLHF.

This clonotype was recorded many times. This sequence joins TRBV6-2 or TRBV6-3 and TRBJ2-5, with TRBD2 matching 11 bases. CDR1 and CDR2 (germline): MNHEY, SVGEGT. V dropped 0 bases and J dropped 4; count of bases not matched to a gene: 1. The CDR3 runs 15 residues. CDR3 loop: CASSYSLAGGETQYF. CDR3 DNA: TGTGCCAGCAGTTACTCTCTAGCGGGGGGAGAGACCCAGTACTTC.

This clonotype was observed many times. V usage is TRBV3-1 and J usage is TRBJ2-7; D is possibly TRBD1 or TRBD2 (5 bases each). Germline loops: CDR1 LGHDT, CDR2 YNNKEL (reference sequence). The CDR3 totals 13 residues. V was cut by 0 bases and J by 7 bases, with 10 bases left in between. The CDR3 here is CASSQDAWGEQYF. CDR3 in DNA: TGTGCCAGCAGCCAAGATGCATGGGGGGAGCAGTACTTC.

Many counts were recorded for this clonotype. The J gene is TRBJ2-7, the V gene TRBV20-1; 10 bases agree with TRBD2. This CDR3 has 15 amino acids. V lost 4 bases, J lost 9 bases, and 15 bases stayed unmatched. Per germline, CDR1 DFQATT and CDR2 SNEGSKA (reference sequence). This chain's CDR3 is CSAKNPSGGGLGQYF. CDR3 nucleotides: TGCAGTGCTAAGAACCCGAGCGGGGGGGGACTAGGGCAGTACTTC.

This clonotype has ten or more counts. The chain combines TRBV5-6 with TRBJ1-1; D is uncertain. Trimming took off 4 bases at V and 5 bases at J, with 15 bases between the two ends. This CDR3 comprises 14 residues. Per the germline V gene, CDR1 is SGHDT and CDR2 is YYEEEE. This CDR3 reads CASSLSGPRTEAFF. The CDR3 DNA follows: TGTGCCAGCAGCCTATCCGGGCCTAGGACTGAAGCTTTCTTT. Looking up the rest from reference TRBV5-6 and TRBJ1-1 gives the full variable domain: DAGVTQSPTHLIKTRGQQVTLRCSPKSGHDTVSWYQQALGQGPQFIFQYYEEEERQRGNFPDRFSGHQFPNYSSELNVNALLLGDSALYLCASSLSGPRTEAFFGQGTRLTVV.

This clonotype was observed at least ten times. In nucleotides, the CDR3 is TGTGCCAGCAAAAATTGGGGGCAGGGACAGGAGACCCAGTACTTC. It translates to CASKNWGQGQETQYF. The chain carries TRBV6-1 and TRBJ2-5, with 7 bases fitting TRBD1. Looked up from germline, CDR1 is MNHNS and CDR2 is SASEGT. The CDR3 sequence is 15 residues long. With 7 bases clipped from V and 5 bases from J, the junction kept 13 bases outside the gene matches.

At least ten counts were recorded for this clonotype. The chain is built from TRBV20-1 and TRBJ2-7, with 9 bases identical to TRBD2. The CDR3 contains 14 residues. Germline V gene data show CDR1 as DFQATT and CDR2 as SNEGSKA (reference sequence). V shed 6 bases and J 2 bases; nucleotides not matched to a gene: 8. CDR3 in DNA: TGCAGTGCAACTAGGACTAGCGCAACCTACGAGCAGTACTTC. Encoded protein: CSATRTSATYEQYF.